The rows below give T cell receptor beta chains drawn from one sample of a study of cytomegalovirus exposure and HLA in healthy donors. Produced via immunoSEQ multiplex PCR; TCRdb's table is partial and in-frame only. The repertoire holds fewer than 200,000 clones, about 81% seen once, with about 2.1% in the top ten. Sequenced input: PBMCs. The receptors shown here come from a woman aged 18-30 years in good health and CMV-seronegative. Both conserved end residues are part of each CDR3. Fields, in order: V gene, clone size, D gene, J gene, CDR3 protein, CDR3 DNA. The D gene is left open where the match is weak. Clone sizes are given selectively: once, few, many, or a class where the clone is expanded.

v_call: TRBV4-2; clone_size: NA; d_call: NA; j_call: TRBJ1-3; cdr3_aa: CASSQQLTGSGGNTIYF; cdr3_nt: TGTGCCAGCAGCCAACAGCTTACAGGGTCAGGTGGAAACACCATATATTTT
v_call: TRBV28; clone_size: once; d_call: TRBD1; j_call: TRBJ1-4; cdr3_aa: CASSSWEGQLFNEKLFF; cdr3_nt: TGTGCCAGCAGTTCATGGGAGGGACAGTTATTTAATGAAAAACTGTTTTTT
v_call: TRBV10-3; clone_size: NA; d_call: NA; j_call: TRBJ2-4; cdr3_aa: CAISEGGGQPIKNIQYF; cdr3_nt: TGTGCCATCAGCGAAGGAGGGGGACAGCCTATAAAAAACATTCAGTACTTC
v_call: TRBV5-1; clone_size: NA; d_call: TRBD1; j_call: TRBJ2-1; cdr3_aa: CASISGTGGNSYNEQFF; cdr3_nt: TGCGCCAGCATCTCCGGGACAGGGGGCAACTCCTACAATGAGCAGTTCTTC
v_call: TRBV2; clone_size: NA; d_call: TRBD1; j_call: TRBJ2-7; cdr3_aa: CASRDRSSYEQYF; cdr3_nt: TGTGCCAGCCGGGACAGGTCCTCCTACGAGCAGTACTTC
v_call: TRBV7-8; clone_size: NA; d_call: TRBD2; j_call: TRBJ2-3; cdr3_aa: CASSLQIVTSGRSGDTQYF; cdr3_nt: TGTGCCAGCAGCCTCCAAATCGTGACTAGCGGGAGATCAGGAGATACGCAGTATTTT
v_call: TRBV15; clone_size: few; d_call: TRBD1; j_call: TRBJ2-3; cdr3_aa: CATSRVRDRGTDTQYF; cdr3_nt: TGTGCCACCAGCAGAGTAAGGGACAGGGGCACAGATACGCAGTATTTT
v_call: TRBV7-8; clone_size: NA; d_call: NA; j_call: TRBJ2-5; cdr3_aa: CASSLRTKTTIETQYF; cdr3_nt: TGTGCCAGCAGCTTAAGGACAAAGACCACGATAGAGACCCAGTACTTC
v_call: TRBV27; clone_size: NA; d_call: NA; j_call: TRBJ1-4; cdr3_aa: CASSFGGNEKLFF; cdr3_nt: TGTGCCAGCAGTTTCGGGGGGAATGAAAAACTGTTTTTT
v_call: TRBV5-6; clone_size: NA; d_call: TRBD2; j_call: TRBJ2-1; cdr3_aa: CASSWSPSGGGNEQFF; cdr3_nt: TGTGCCAGCAGCTGGAGCCCTAGCGGTGGAGGGAATGAGCAGTTCTTC
v_call: TRBV15; clone_size: NA; d_call: NA; j_call: TRBJ1-5; cdr3_aa: CATSREKNSWPQHF; cdr3_nt: TGTGCCACCAGCAGAGAAAAAAATTCATGGCCCCAGCATTTT
v_call: TRBV9; clone_size: NA; d_call: NA; j_call: TRBJ1-1; cdr3_aa: CASSAHMNTEAFF; cdr3_nt: TGTGCCAGCAGCGCACATATGAACACTGAAGCTTTCTTT
v_call: TRBV15; clone_size: NA; d_call: TRBD1; j_call: TRBJ1-2; cdr3_aa: CATSRDLGTGGGYTF; cdr3_nt: TGTGCCACCAGCAGAGATCTGGGGACAGGGGGTGGCTACACCTTC
v_call: TRBV6-6; clone_size: NA; d_call: TRBD1; j_call: TRBJ2-3; cdr3_aa: CASDRGLGSDTQYF; cdr3_nt: TGTGCCAGCGACAGGGGTTTAGGCTCAGATACGCAGTATTTT
v_call: TRBV6-1; clone_size: NA; d_call: TRBD1; j_call: TRBJ1-2; cdr3_aa: CASSGTVYGYTF; cdr3_nt: TGTGCCAGCAGCGGGACAGTATATGGCTACACCTTC
v_call: TRBV5-5; clone_size: NA; d_call: TRBD1; j_call: TRBJ1-2; cdr3_aa: CASSWDRFPTGYTF; cdr3_nt: TGTGCCAGCAGCTGGGACAGATTTCCTACAGGCTACACCTTC
v_call: TRBV28; clone_size: NA; d_call: NA; j_call: TRBJ1-3; cdr3_aa: CASSLPRRDSGNTIYF; cdr3_nt: TGTGCCAGCAGCCTCCCTCGCCGGGACTCTGGAAACACCATATATTTT
v_call: TRBV7-8; clone_size: NA; d_call: NA; j_call: TRBJ2-5; cdr3_aa: CASSLNRGGLDF; cdr3_nt: TGTGCCAGCAGCTTAAACAGGGGGGGCCTAGACTTC
v_call: TRBV16; clone_size: once; d_call: NA; j_call: TRBJ2-2; cdr3_aa: CASSRATGELFF; cdr3_nt: TGTGCCAGCAGCCGAGCTACCGGGGAGCTGTTTTTT
v_call: TRBV5-8; clone_size: NA; d_call: TRBD2; j_call: TRBJ2-5; cdr3_aa: CASSLGTSGGAQETQYF; cdr3_nt: TGTGCCAGCAGCTTGGGTACTAGCGGGGGGGCACAAGAGACCCAGTACTTC
v_call: TRBV5-1; clone_size: NA; d_call: NA; j_call: TRBJ1-1; cdr3_aa: CASSLTRELGTEAFF; cdr3_nt: TGCGCCAGCAGCTTAACCAGGGAATTAGGGACTGAAGCTTTCTTT
v_call: TRBV11-3; clone_size: NA; d_call: TRBD1; j_call: TRBJ2-1; cdr3_aa: CASSFDRVNEQFF; cdr3_nt: TGTGCCAGCAGCTTTGACAGGGTCAATGAGCAGTTCTTC
v_call: TRBV19; clone_size: NA; d_call: NA; j_call: TRBJ2-7; cdr3_aa: CASSIAQGGDWEQYF; cdr3_nt: TGTGCCAGTAGTATAGCCCAGGGGGGAGATTGGGAGCAGTACTTC
v_call: TRBV11-2; clone_size: NA; d_call: TRBD1; j_call: TRBJ2-3; cdr3_aa: CASSPGQGTDTQYF; cdr3_nt: TGTGCCAGCAGCCCCGGACAGGGAACAGATACGCAGTATTTT
v_call: TRBV7-8; clone_size: NA; d_call: NA; j_call: TRBJ2-5; cdr3_aa: CASSPRGWGLETQYF; cdr3_nt: TGTGCCAGCAGCCCACGTGGGTGGGGCCTAGAGACCCAGTACTTC
v_call: TRBV7-6; clone_size: NA; d_call: TRBD1; j_call: TRBJ1-2; cdr3_aa: CASSANRGGGYTF; cdr3_nt: TGTGCCAGCAGCGCCAACAGGGGCGGTGGCTACACCTTC
v_call: TRBV19; clone_size: NA; d_call: NA; j_call: TRBJ1-5; cdr3_aa: CASSIVSQGNQPQHF; cdr3_nt: TGTGCCAGTAGTATAGTGAGCCAGGGCAATCAGCCCCAGCATTTT
v_call: TRBV9; clone_size: NA; d_call: TRBD1; j_call: TRBJ1-4; cdr3_aa: CASSVGTGSEKLFF; cdr3_nt: TGTGCCAGCAGCGTCGGGACAGGGAGTGAAAAACTGTTTTTT
v_call: TRBV5-5; clone_size: NA; d_call: TRBD2; j_call: TRBJ2-1; cdr3_aa: CASSEKTSGRVDEQFF; cdr3_nt: TGTGCCAGCAGCGAGAAAACTAGCGGGAGGGTCGATGAGCAGTTCTTC
v_call: TRBV6-1; clone_size: many; d_call: NA; j_call: TRBJ1-4; cdr3_aa: CASSSNREKLFF; cdr3_nt: TGTGCCAGCAGTTCGAACAGGGAAAAACTGTTTTTT
v_call: TRBV4-2; clone_size: once; d_call: NA; j_call: TRBJ2-7; cdr3_aa: CASSQEGPKQYF; cdr3_nt: TGTGCCAGCAGCCAAGAGGGCCCCAAGCAGTACTTC
v_call: TRBV6-1; clone_size: once; d_call: NA; j_call: TRBJ1-1; cdr3_aa: CASNHRPVWYTEAFF; cdr3_nt: TGTGCCAGCAACCACAGACCCGTTTGGTACACTGAAGCTTTCTTT
v_call: TRBV30; clone_size: NA; d_call: NA; j_call: TRBJ1-2; cdr3_aa: CAWSGSGNYGYTF; cdr3_nt: TGTGCCTGGAGTGGATCAGGGAACTATGGCTACACCTTC
v_call: TRBV11-3; clone_size: NA; d_call: NA; j_call: TRBJ1-1; cdr3_aa: CASSLTMNTEAFF; cdr3_nt: TGTGCCAGCAGCCTGACAATGAACACTGAAGCTTTCTTT
v_call: TRBV29-1; clone_size: once; d_call: NA; j_call: TRBJ2-1; cdr3_aa: CSVVSASSYNEQFF; cdr3_nt: TGCAGCGTTGTGTCGGCTAGCTCCTACAATGAGCAGTTCTTC
v_call: TRBV7-9; clone_size: NA; d_call: TRBD1; j_call: TRBJ2-7; cdr3_aa: CASSLDRGPVDYEQYF; cdr3_nt: TGTGCCAGCAGCCTAGACAGGGGTCCTGTAGACTACGAGCAGTACTTC
v_call: TRBV11-1; clone_size: NA; d_call: NA; j_call: TRBJ2-2; cdr3_aa: CASSLDRGTLLAGELFF; cdr3_nt: TGTGCCAGCAGCTTGGATCGGGGTACTTTGTTGGCCGGGGAGCTGTTTTTT
v_call: TRBV19; clone_size: NA; d_call: NA; j_call: TRBJ1-4; cdr3_aa: CASRSMRSDEKLFF; cdr3_nt: TGTGCCAGTAGATCGATGCGGTCGGATGAAAAACTGTTTTTT
v_call: TRBV5-8; clone_size: NA; d_call: TRBD1; j_call: TRBJ2-2; cdr3_aa: CASSLGLGTGTFGTGELFF; cdr3_nt: TGTGCCAGCAGCTTGGGTTTGGGGACAGGGACCTTCGGAACCGGGGAGCTGTTTTTT
v_call: TRBV9; clone_size: NA; d_call: TRBD1; j_call: TRBJ1-2; cdr3_aa: CASSSLGQGDGYTF; cdr3_nt: TGTGCCAGCAGCAGCTTGGGACAGGGGGATGGCTACACCTTC
v_call: TRBV6-5; clone_size: NA; d_call: NA; j_call: TRBJ1-2; cdr3_aa: CASSSQMNYGYTF; cdr3_nt: TGTGCCAGCAGTTCCCAAATGAACTATGGCTACACCTTC
v_call: TRBV5-5; clone_size: NA; d_call: TRBD1; j_call: TRBJ2-4; cdr3_aa: CASSLLTGAPAYF; cdr3_nt: TGTGCCAGCAGCTTGTTGACAGGGGCTCCGGCATACTTC
v_call: TRBV30; clone_size: NA; d_call: TRBD2; j_call: TRBJ2-7; cdr3_aa: CAWSASGSPYREQYF; cdr3_nt: TGTGCCTGGAGTGCTAGCGGGAGCCCCTATCGCGAGCAGTACTTC
v_call: TRBV7-9; clone_size: once; d_call: NA; j_call: TRBJ2-7; cdr3_aa: CSSSLPPIGRRGVSEQYF; cdr3_nt: TGTTCCAGCAGCTTACCCCCAATCGGTCGGCGCGGGGTTTCCGAGCAGTACTTC
v_call: TRBV18; clone_size: NA; d_call: TRBD1; j_call: TRBJ1-1; cdr3_aa: CASSVDRANTEAFF; cdr3_nt: TGTGCCAGCTCAGTCGACAGGGCGAACACTGAAGCTTTCTTT
v_call: TRBV11-3; clone_size: few; d_call: NA; j_call: TRBJ2-1; cdr3_aa: CASSLGPGDRQFF; cdr3_nt: TGTGCCAGCAGCTTAGGTCCCGGAGATCGGCAGTTCTTC
v_call: TRBV19; clone_size: NA; d_call: TRBD2; j_call: TRBJ2-7; cdr3_aa: CASNDGGRPYEQYF; cdr3_nt: TGTGCCAGTAATGACGGGGGGAGGCCCTACGAGCAGTACTTC